This entry is about one TCR beta chain. The entry originates in a study of cytomegalovirus exposure and HLA in healthy donors. Overall study: Earlier results showed approximately 120 million unique TCR beta sequences derived from roughly 190 million T cells.

V dropped 0 bases and J dropped 9; count of bases not matched to a gene: 15. Germline CDR1 and CDR2: LGHNA and YNFKEQ. CDR3 length: 18 residues. Use of 60 Vbeta and 13 Jbeta primers characterized the PCR. TCRdb keeps only in-frame clones here, not all; method: immunoSEQ multiplex PCR. Here the sample spans some 180,000 clones, approximately 80% being singletons. The J gene is TRBJ2-1, the V gene TRBV4-2; 9 bases line up with TRBD2. The clonotype originates from a man aged 18 to 29 in good health and CMV-seronegative. The sequenced sample was PBMCs. The CDR3 DNA reads as TGTGCCAGCAGCCAAGAACGGACGATCGGCGGGAGGGCCCCTGAGCAGTTCTTC. Translating it yields CASSQERTIGGRAPEQFF.